The sequence of this TCR beta chain was determined in a study of blood T cell repertoires in COVID-19. Using immunoSEQ multiplex PCR, the repertoire was profiled, and TCRdb retains in-frame clones only, with some absent. The table lists fewer than 300,000 clones, about 91% of them singletons. V gave up 1 base and J gave up 4 bases, with 12 bases separating them. Germline CDR1 and CDR2: SGHAT and FQNNGV. This CDR3 has 15 amino acids. The chain is built from TRBV11-2 and TRBJ2-3; D uncertain. The specimen sequenced was peripheral blood. The TCR was taken from a person aged 18 to 30 with COVID-19, enrolled during active disease. CDR3: CASSLAGRTADTQYF. The CDR3 coding sequence is TGTGCCAGCAGCTTAGCTGGGCGTACGGCAGATACGCAGTATTTT.